The 12 T cell receptor beta chains below all came from one sample that was sequenced in a study of blood T cell repertoires in COVID-19. The assay was immunoSEQ multiplex PCR, and TCRdb's table has in-frame clones only and misses some. This sample has under 300,000 clones; around 84% occur once, and the top ten carry roughly 1.5%. Sample: peripheral blood. These receptors came from a human donor with COVID-19, enrolled during active disease. The donor label of this sample is uncertain.

The chain links TRBV28 to TRBJ1-5; D is possibly TRBD1 (6 bases). CDR1 is MDHEN and CDR2 is SYDVKM in the germline V gene. The CDR3 is made up of 17 amino acids. The V gene lost 3 bases and the J gene lost 2 bases, with 17 bases spanning the gap. The CDR3 DNA reads as TGTGCCAGCAGTTTCCTCGGGGGGGCCCTGGGCAATCAGCCCCAGCATTTT. Translating gives CASSFLGGALGNQPQHF. The full variable domain, with the rest looked up from reference TRBV28 and TRBJ1-5, is DVKVTQSSRYLVKRTGEKVFLECVQDMDHENMFWYRQDPGLGLRLIYFSYDVKMKEKGDIPEGYSVSREKKERFSLILESASTNQTSMYLCASSFLGGALGNQPQHFGDGTRLSIL.

The rearrangement joins TRBV28 to TRBJ2-7, with 9 bases lining up with TRBD1. CDR1 is MDHEN, CDR2 SYDVKM, per germline. V shed 6 bases and J 3 bases; nucleotides not matched to a gene: 12. The length of the CDR3 is 16 residues. Here the CDR3 DNA reads TGTGCCAGCAGCCTCCCTCGGACAGGGGAGGTCTACGAGCAGTACTTC. Amino acid sequence: CASSLPRTGEVYEQYF.

This clone was seen ten or more times. The chain is built from TRBV28 and TRBJ1-1; 8 positions match TRBD1. V was clipped by 4 bases and J by 7 bases; unmatched bases: 8. Germline V gene sequence: CDR1 MDHEN, CDR2 SYDVKM. The CDR3 is 14 residues long. CDR3 bases: TGTGCCAGCAGTTCTTACAGGGGGATCGTTGAAGCTTTCTTT. Protein sequence: CASSSYRGIVEAFF. Full variable domain (remainder filled in from reference TRBV28 and TRBJ1-1): DVKVTQSSRYLVKRTGEKVFLECVQDMDHENMFWYRQDPGLGLRLIYFSYDVKMKEKGDIPEGYSVSREKKERFSLILESASTNQTSMYLCASSSYRGIVEAFFGQGTRLTVV.

This rearrangement joins TRBV5-4 to TRBJ1-2, with a possible D match to TRBD1 (6 bases). The CDR3 sequence is 15 residues long. V shed 0 bases and J shed 5 bases, with 14 bases lying between them. Germline CDR1 reads SGHNT; CDR2 reads YYREEE (reference sequence). The CDR3 is CASSLDGTQGYGYTF. Written as DNA, the CDR3 is TGTGCCAGCAGCTTGGATGGGACACAGGGATATGGCTACACCTTC.

The CDR3 protein is CASSLGFDRVGTEAFF. CDR3 DNA sequence: TGCGCCAGCAGCTTGGGGTTCGACAGGGTAGGCACTGAAGCTTTCTTT. The chain is built from TRBV5-1 and TRBJ1-1; 7 nucleotides line up with TRBD1. With V trimmed by 0 bases and J by 4 bases, 9 bases remained unmatched. This CDR3 is 16 amino acids long. Germline V lookup: CDR1 SGHRS, CDR2 YFSETQ.

The chain carries TRBV11-2 and TRBJ2-3, with unresolved D. This CDR3 is 14 amino acids long. Germline-derived CDR1 and CDR2 are SGHAT and FQNNGV. Trimming cost V 5 bases and J 5 bases, with 14 bases left between them. The CDR3 region has the DNA TGTGCCAGCAGCCAGGTCGTGGGCGTAGATACGCAGTATTTT. Residues: CASSQVVGVDTQYF.

The rearrangement links TRBV9 to TRBJ1-2; tentative D call: TRBD1 (6 bases). The CDR3 sequence is 11 residues long. Germline V CDR1 and CDR2: SGDLS, YYNGEE. V gave up 7 bases and J gave up 11 bases, with 15 bases separating them. The chain's CDR3 is CASSRQAEYTF. The DNA for the CDR3 is TGTGCCAGCTCCCGACAGGCGGAGTACACCTTC.

As for this clone: The sample holds other DNA sequences that translate to the same CDR3. The rearrangement joins TRBV5-5 to TRBJ2-7, with TRBD2 matching 10 bases. The CDR3 sequence is 15 residues long. Germline CDR1 and CDR2: SGHKS and YYEKEE (reference sequence). With 0 bases clipped from V and 0 bases from J, the junction kept 0 bases outside the gene matches. The DNA for the CDR3 is TGTGCCAGCAGCTTGGCTAGCGGGAGCTCCTACGAGCAGTACTTC. This sequence encodes CASSLASGSSYEQYF. Supplemented by reference TRBV5-5 and TRBJ2-7, the full variable domain reads DAGVTQSPTHLIKTRGQQVTLRCSPISGHKSVSWYQQVLGQGPQFIFQYYEKEERGRGNFPDRFSARQFPNYSSELNVNALLLGDSALYLCASSLASGSSYEQYFGPGTRLTVT.

J is TRBJ1-2 and V is TRBV5-1; D ambiguous. From germline, CDR1 is SGHRS and CDR2 YFSETQ. The CDR3 covers 13 residues. Trimming cost V 0 bases and J 6 bases, with 9 bases left between them. The CDR3 DNA follows: TGCGCCAGCAGCTTGGTGGGGAGGGATGGCTACACCTTC. Translating it yields CASSLVGRDGYTF.

This clone was recorded a few times. The V gene is TRBV6-5, the J gene TRBJ1-2, with TRBD1 matching 7 bases. There are 15 residues in the CDR3. With 7 bases clipped from V and 4 bases from J, the junction kept 12 bases outside the gene matches. Germline V gene data show CDR1 as MNHEY and CDR2 as SVGAGI. The CDR3 sequence is CASTLLRQGGYGYTF. Here the CDR3 DNA reads TGTGCCAGCACCCTCTTGAGACAGGGAGGCTATGGCTACACCTTC.

The chain recombines TRBV11-1 with TRBJ1-2, with a possible D match to TRBD1 (6 bases). This CDR3 region has 15 residues. Trimming took off 1 base at V and 4 bases at J, with 13 bases between the two ends. The germline V gene has CDR1 SGHAT and CDR2 FQDESV (reference sequence). CDR3 loop: CASSLGPGEAYGYTF. The CDR3 coding sequence is TGTGCCAGCAGCTTAGGGCCAGGGGAAGCCTATGGCTACACCTTC.

The chain uses TRBV18 and TRBJ2-1, with 11 positions matching TRBD2. V lost 3 bases to trimming and J lost 4 bases; unmatched junction nucleotides: 11. CDR3 size: 18 residues. Germline values: CDR1 KGHSH, CDR2 LQKENI. CDR3 region: CASSPGLGGLADYNEQFF. CDR3 nucleotides: TGTGCCAGCTCACCGGGTTTGGGGGGACTAGCGGATTACAATGAGCAGTTCTTC.